The 14 T cell receptor beta chains reported below all come from one sample, sequenced in a study of cytotoxic CD8 clonotypes in ibrutinib-treated CLL. Generated by immunoSEQ multiplex PCR, the TCRdb table keeps only in-frame clones and is missing some. The sample has approximately 57,000 clones; approximately 52% are singletons. The sample here was PBMCs, taken after 24 months of ibrutinib treatment. The receptors originated from a human donor with chronic lymphocytic leukemia.

The chain couples TRBV5-6 to TRBJ2-3; 7 bases line up with TRBD2. CDR3 length equals 18 residues. V dropped 4 bases and J dropped 0; count of bases not matched to a gene: 14. Germline V CDR1 and CDR2: SGHDT, YYEEEE. This chain's CDR3 is CASSPSFSGRGSTDTQYF. In nucleotides, the CDR3 is TGTGCCAGCAGCCCAAGCTTTAGCGGGCGAGGGAGCACAGATACGCAGTATTTT.

This chain connects TRBV19 to TRBJ1-5; 8 bases line up with TRBD1. Looked up from germline, CDR1 is LNHDA and CDR2 is SQIVND (reference sequence). Losses at the gene ends were 1 base for V and 6 bases for J; bases not matched to a gene: 8. The CDR3 is 16 residues long. The CDR3 region has the DNA TGTGCCAGTAGTATAGCCGGCAGGGGGCGAATTCAGCCCCAGCATTTT. It yields the protein CASSIAGRGRIQPQHF.

V gene TRBV9 combines with J gene TRBJ1-1, with unresolved D. The CDR3 covers 14 residues. Germline assignment: CDR1 SGDLS and CDR2 YYNGEE. Trimming removed 2 bases at V and 1 base at J, with 9 bases between. CDR3 DNA sequence: TGTGCCAGCAGCGTGGCTCCTCAGAACACTGAAGCTTTCTTT. Protein product: CASSVAPQNTEAFF.

The chain couples TRBV29-1 to TRBJ2-2, with a tentative D call TRBD2 (5 bases). The V gene's germline CDR1 is SQVTM and CDR2 ANQGSEA. The V end was cut by 4 bases, the J end by 7 bases, with 22 bases between. CDR3 length equals 16 residues. The CDR3 region has the DNA TGCAGCGTTGTGGGGAGCGGCAGGACCGCTATCGGGGAGCTGTTTTTT. It is translated as CSVVGSGRTAIGELFF.

In this sample, this clone turned up once. V is TRBV5-8 and J is TRBJ2-5, with unresolved D. The germline V and J ends were trimmed by 1 base and 4 bases, with 11 bases remaining between them. The CDR3 spans 14 residues. CDR1 is SGHTS and CDR2 is YDEGEE in the germline V gene. CDR3 in amino acids: CASSLITPGETQYF. The CDR3 DNA follows: TGTGCCAGCAGCTTGATCACGCCTGGAGAGACCCAGTACTTC.

This CDR3 reads CASSLGLVRTGELFF. CDR3 nucleotide sequence: TGTGCCAGCAGCCTCGGACTCGTTAGGACCGGGGAGCTGTTTTTT. This chain uses TRBV14 with TRBJ2-2, with D perhaps TRBD2 (5 bases). The CDR3 totals 15 residues. Between the trimmed V and J ends, which lost 4 bases and 5 bases, there was a span of 14 bases. Per germline, CDR1 SGHDN and CDR2 FVKESK.

V usage is TRBV9 and J usage is TRBJ2-7, with 7 bases lining up with TRBD2. The germline V gene encodes CDR1 SGDLS and CDR2 YYNGEE. The length of the CDR3 is 16 residues. V trimming: 5 bases; J trimming: 2 bases; junction bases outside the gene matches: 13. CDR3 region: CASRLSPGLHTYEQYF. The CDR3 DNA reads as TGTGCCAGCAGGTTATCCCCGGGACTACACACCTACGAGCAGTACTTC.

This sequence joins TRBV30 and TRBJ1-3, with TRBD1 matching over 10 bases. The V and J ends lost 4 bases and 7 bases, in that order; junction bases with no gene match: 1. The germline V gene encodes CDR1 GTSNPN and CDR2 SVGIG (reference sequence). The length of the CDR3 is 12 residues. CDR3 amino acids: CAWTTGGNTIYF. The CDR3 nucleotides read TGTGCCTGGACGACAGGGGGCAACACCATATATTTT. Based on the CDR3 plus reference TRBV30 and TRBJ1-3, the full variable domain is SQTIHQWPATLVQPVGSPLSLECTVEGTSNPNLYWYRQAAGRGLQLLFYSVGIGQISSEVPQNLSASRPQDRQFILSSKKLLLSDSGFYLCAWTTGGNTIYFGEGSWLTVV.

The rearrangement uses TRBV10-1 and TRBJ2-2, with D possibly matching TRBD1 (6 bases). Germline V gene data show CDR1 as WNHNN and CDR2 as SYGVQD (reference sequence). V dropped 9 bases and J dropped 2 bases, with 13 bases sitting between them. The CDR3 is 14 residues long. This CDR3 is CASKDRPNTGELFF. CDR3 in DNA: TGCGCCAGTAAAGACAGGCCCAACACCGGGGAGCTGTTTTTT.

The chain uses TRBV20-1 and TRBJ1-4, with D uncertain. Trimming cost V 3 bases and J 10 bases, with 9 bases left between them. CDR1 DFQATT and CDR2 SNEGSKA come from the germline V gene (reference sequence). This CDR3 is built from 11 residues. CDR3 sequence (DNA): TGCAGTGCTAGGGACCTGGGAAAACTGTTTTTT. This encodes CSARDLGKLFF.

This rearrangement joins TRBV21-1 to TRBJ2-1. TRBV21-1 is a pseudogene locus. The CDR3 length is 21 residues. CDR3 sequence: CASTCYPQQDGKVRKNNEQFF. CDR3 sequence (DNA): TGTGCCAGCACCTGTTATCCCCAACAAGACGGAAAGGTGAGAAAAAACAATGAGCAGTTCTTC.

This clone was seen a few times. The chain carries TRBV5-1 and TRBJ2-7; no definite D call. The CDR3 runs 16 residues. V was pared by 4 bases and J by 5 bases, with 22 bases between. Germline loops: CDR1 SGHRS, CDR2 YFSETQ. CDR3 in DNA: TGCGCCAGCAGCCCGACCGCGACTGAGGAGAGTAACGAGCAGTACTTC. Protein: CASSPTATEESNEQYF.

The V and J genes are TRBV6-5 and TRBJ1-5, with a weak D call TRBD1 (5 bases). Germline CDR1 reads MNHEY; CDR2 reads SVGAGI. The CDR3 runs 13 residues. Trimming took off 4 bases at V and 3 bases at J, with 7 bases between the two ends. The CDR3, as DNA: TGTGCCAGCAGTTGGGGGTCCAATCAGCCCCAGCATTTT. This translates into CASSWGSNQPQHF.

The rearrangement uses TRBV30 and TRBJ2-7, with D maybe TRBD2 (5 bases). Trimming removed 0 bases at V and 4 bases at J, with 19 bases between. Germline CDR1 is GTSNPN and CDR2 is SVGIG (reference sequence). This CDR3 is 16 amino acids long. The CDR3 coding sequence is TGTGCCTGGAGTGTAATTAGGATAAGTACGGGGTACGAGCAGTACTTC. The encoded protein is CAWSVIRISTGYEQYF.